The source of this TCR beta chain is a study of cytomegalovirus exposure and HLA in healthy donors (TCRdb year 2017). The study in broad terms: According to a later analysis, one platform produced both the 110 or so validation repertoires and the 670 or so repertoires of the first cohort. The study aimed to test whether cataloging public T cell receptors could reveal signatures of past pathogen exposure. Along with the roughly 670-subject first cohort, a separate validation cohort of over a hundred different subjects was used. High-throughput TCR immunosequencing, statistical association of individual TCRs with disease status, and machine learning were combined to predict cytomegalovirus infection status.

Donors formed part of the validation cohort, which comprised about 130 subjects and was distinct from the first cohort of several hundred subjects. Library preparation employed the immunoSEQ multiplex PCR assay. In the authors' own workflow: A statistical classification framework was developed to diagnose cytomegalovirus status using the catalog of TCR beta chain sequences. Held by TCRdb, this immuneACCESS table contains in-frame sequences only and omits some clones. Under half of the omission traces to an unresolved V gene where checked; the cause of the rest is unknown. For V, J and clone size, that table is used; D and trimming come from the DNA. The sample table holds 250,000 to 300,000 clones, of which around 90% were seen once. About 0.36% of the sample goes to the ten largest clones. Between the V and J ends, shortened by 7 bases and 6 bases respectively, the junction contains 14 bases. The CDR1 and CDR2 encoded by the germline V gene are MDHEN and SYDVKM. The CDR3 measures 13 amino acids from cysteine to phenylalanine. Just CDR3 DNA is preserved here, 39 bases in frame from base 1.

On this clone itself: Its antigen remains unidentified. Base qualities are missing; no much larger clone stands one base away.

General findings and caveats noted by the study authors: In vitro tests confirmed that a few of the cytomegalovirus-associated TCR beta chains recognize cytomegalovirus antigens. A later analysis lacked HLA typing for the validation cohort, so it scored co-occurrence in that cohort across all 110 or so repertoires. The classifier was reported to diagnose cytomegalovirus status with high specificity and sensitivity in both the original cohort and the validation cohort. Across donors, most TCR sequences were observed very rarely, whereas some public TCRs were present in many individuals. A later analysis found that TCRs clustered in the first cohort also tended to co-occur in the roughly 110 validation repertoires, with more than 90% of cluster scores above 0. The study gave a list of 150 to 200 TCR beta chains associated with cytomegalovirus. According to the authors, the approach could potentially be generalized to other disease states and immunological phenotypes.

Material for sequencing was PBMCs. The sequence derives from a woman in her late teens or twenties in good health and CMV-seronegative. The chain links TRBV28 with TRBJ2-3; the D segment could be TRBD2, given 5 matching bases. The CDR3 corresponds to CASMTPRRDTQYF. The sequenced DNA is TGTGCCAGCATGACGCCCCGGAGGGATACGCAGTATTTT.